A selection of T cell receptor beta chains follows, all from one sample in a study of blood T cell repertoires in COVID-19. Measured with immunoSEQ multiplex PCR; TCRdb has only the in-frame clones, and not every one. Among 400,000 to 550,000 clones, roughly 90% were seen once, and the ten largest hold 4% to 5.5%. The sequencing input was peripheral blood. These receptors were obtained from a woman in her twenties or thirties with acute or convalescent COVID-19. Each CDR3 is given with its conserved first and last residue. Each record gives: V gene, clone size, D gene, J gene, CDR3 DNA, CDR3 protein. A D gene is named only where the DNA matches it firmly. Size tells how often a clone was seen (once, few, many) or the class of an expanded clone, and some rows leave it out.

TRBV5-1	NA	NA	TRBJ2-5	TGCGCCAGCACCCCGGGTGGAACCCAGTACTTC	CASTPGGTQYF
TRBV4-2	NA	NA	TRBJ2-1	TGTGCCAGCAGCCAAGGGACTGATGAGCAGTTCTTC	CASSQGTDEQFF
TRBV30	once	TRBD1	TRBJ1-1	TGTGCCTGGAGTGCCCTCAGGGGGAAGGCTACTGAAGCTTTCTTT	CAWSALRGKATEAFF
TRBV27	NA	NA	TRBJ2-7	TGTGCCAGCGGCACCCCCCACGAGCAGTACTTC	CASGTPHEQYF
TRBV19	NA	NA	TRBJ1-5	TGTGCCAGTAGTATAGCACGGGAACATCAGCCCCAGCATTTT	CASSIAREHQPQHF
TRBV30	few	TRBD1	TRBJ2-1	TGTGCCTGGAGTGCCCGGGACAGGGTGTTCTTC	CAWSARDRVFF
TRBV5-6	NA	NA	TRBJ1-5	TGTGCCGGGATTTTCGGTCCCCGGGACAACAATCAGCCCCAGCATTTT	CAGIFGPRDNNQPQHF
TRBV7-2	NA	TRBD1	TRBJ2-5	TGTGCCAGCAGCAGGGGGACAGCGTACCAAGAGACCCAGTACTTC	CASSRGTAYQETQYF
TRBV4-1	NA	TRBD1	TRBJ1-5	TGCGCCAGCAGCCAAGATTGGGGACAGGAGCAGCCCCAGCATTTT	CASSQDWGQEQPQHF
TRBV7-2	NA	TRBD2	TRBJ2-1	TGTGCCAGCAGCTTATGGGCGGGGGGCCTCAATGAGCAGTTCTTC	CASSLWAGGLNEQFF
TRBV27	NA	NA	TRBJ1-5	TGTGCCAGCAGCCCGGGGGGGCGGACTCAGCCCCAGCATTTT	CASSPGGRTQPQHF